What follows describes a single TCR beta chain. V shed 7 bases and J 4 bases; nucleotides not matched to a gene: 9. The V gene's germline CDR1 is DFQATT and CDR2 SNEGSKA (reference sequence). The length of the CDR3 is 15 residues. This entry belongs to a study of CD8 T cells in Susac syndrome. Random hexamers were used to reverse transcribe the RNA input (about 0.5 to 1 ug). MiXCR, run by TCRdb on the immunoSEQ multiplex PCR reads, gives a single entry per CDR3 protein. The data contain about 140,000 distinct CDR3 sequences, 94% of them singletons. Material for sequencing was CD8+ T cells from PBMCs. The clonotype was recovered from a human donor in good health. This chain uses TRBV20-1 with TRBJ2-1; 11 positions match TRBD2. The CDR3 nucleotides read TGCAGTGATACCGGGACTAGCGGACGATACAATGAGCAGTTCTTC. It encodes CSDTGTSGRYNEQFF.